This T cell receptor (beta chain) was found in a study of blood T cell repertoires in COVID-19. This CDR3 contains 12 residues. Trimming left V 9 bases short and J 0 bases short, with 9 bases between. The sample holds a few counts of this clone. Repertoires were generated with immunoSEQ multiplex PCR, while TCRdb's copy carries only in-frame clones and drops some. In the table there are 110,000 or so clones, 87% of which are singletons. The receptor's source is a human donor in a cohort sampled during active COVID-19. V usage is TRBV12-3 or TRBV12-4 and J usage is TRBJ2-7; D possibly corresponds to TRBD2 (5 bases). Material for sequencing was peripheral blood. The CDR3 is CASCSDSYEQYF. CDR3 sequence (DNA): TGTGCCAGTTGTAGCGACTCCTACGAGCAGTACTTC.